This T cell receptor (beta chain) is drawn from a study of blood T cell repertoires in COVID-19. Exposed volunteers were people who met a COVID-19 case within 2 weeks before study entry. Trimming pared 0 bases from V and 4 bases from J, leaving 12 bases between. Germline CDR1 is LNHNV and CDR2 is YYDKDF (reference sequence). CDR3 length: 15 residues. The assay was immunoSEQ multiplex PCR, and TCRdb's table has in-frame clones only and misses some. The sample shows approximately 300,000 clones, roughly 85% of them seen only once. This clone was recorded a few times. The TCR was taken from a woman in her 30s who had been exposed to COVID-19. The V gene is TRBV15, the J gene TRBJ1-2; D not certain. The specimen sequenced was PBMCs or T cells enriched from blood (not recorded which). This CDR3 is CATSRDHEGPYGYTF. In DNA, the CDR3 is TGTGCCACCAGCAGAGATCACGAGGGCCCCTATGGCTACACCTTC.